This T cell receptor (beta chain) derives from a study of cytomegalovirus exposure and HLA in healthy donors. General observations from the study: Clonal expansion was found to be greater in HLA-associated TCR beta chains than in equally common others in a later analysis.

In its sample, this clone was seen once. Its target is not known. Vbeta (60) and Jbeta (13) primers were used in the PCR. Data came from immunoSEQ multiplex PCR; TCRdb stores just in-frame clones and leaves some out. The sample has about 130,000 clones; around four fifths are singletons. V lost 5 bases and J lost 5, with 18 bases in between. The CDR3 contains 15 residues. CDR1 and CDR2 from the germline V gene are LNHDA and SQIVND (reference sequence). Sample: PBMCs. This chain joins TRBV19 and TRBJ2-5, with TRBD1 as a possible D gene (6 bases). The TCR sequence derives from a male donor in good health and CMV-seronegative. The CDR3 nucleotides read TGTGCCAGTAGTCCACGTTGGGGGCCCTGGGAGACCCAGTACTTC. It encodes CASSPRWGPWETQYF.